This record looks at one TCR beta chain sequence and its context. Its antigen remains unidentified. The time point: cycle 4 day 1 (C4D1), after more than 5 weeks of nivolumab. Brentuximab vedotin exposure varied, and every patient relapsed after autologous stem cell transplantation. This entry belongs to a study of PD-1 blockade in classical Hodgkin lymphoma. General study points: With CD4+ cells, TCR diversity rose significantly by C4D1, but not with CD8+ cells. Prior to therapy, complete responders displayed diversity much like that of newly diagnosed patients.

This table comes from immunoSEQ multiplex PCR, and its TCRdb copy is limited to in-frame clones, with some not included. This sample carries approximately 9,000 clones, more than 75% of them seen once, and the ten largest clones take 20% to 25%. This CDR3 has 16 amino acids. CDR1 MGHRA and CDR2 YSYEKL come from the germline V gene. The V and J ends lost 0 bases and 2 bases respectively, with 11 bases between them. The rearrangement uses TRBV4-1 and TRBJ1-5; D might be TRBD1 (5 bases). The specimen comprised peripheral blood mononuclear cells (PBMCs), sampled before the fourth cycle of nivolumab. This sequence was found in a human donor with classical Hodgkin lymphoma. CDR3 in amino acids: CASSQDGGIGNQPQHF. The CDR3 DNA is TGCGCCAGCAGCCAAGATGGGGGAATTGGCAATCAGCCCCAGCATTTT.